Listed here is a single TCR beta chain. The data originate from a study of blood T cell repertoires in COVID-19. At the level of the study: From T cells, B-cell-depleted T cells, or PBMCs came the material, which was cDNA or gDNA.

The germline CDR1 and CDR2 sequences are SNHLY and FYNNEI. V dropped 8 bases and J dropped 7 bases, with 18 bases sitting between them. The CDR3 loop spans 14 amino acids. This table comes from immunoSEQ multiplex PCR, and its TCRdb copy is limited to in-frame clones, with some not included. The table has 35,000 to 45,000 clones, 75% to 90% seen once. The rearrangement links TRBV2 to TRBJ1-5; D perhaps matches TRBD1 (6 bases). Sequencing input: peripheral blood. The clonotype comes from a human donor in a cohort sampled during active COVID-19. Written as DNA, the CDR3 is TGTGCCAGCTCACAGGGCTTACTCAGCCAGCCCCAGCATTTT. Protein sequence: CASSQGLLSQPQHF. The entire variable domain, with the rest obtained from reference TRBV2 and TRBJ1-5, is as follows: EPEVTQTPSHQVTQMGQEVILRCVPISNHLYFYWYRQILGQKVEFLVSFYNNEISEKSEIFDDQFSVERPDGSNFTLKIRSTKLEDSAMYFCASSQGLLSQPQHFGDGTRLSIL.